This T cell receptor (beta chain) was identified during a study of blood T cell repertoires in COVID-19. The method was immunoSEQ multiplex PCR; TCRdb's version includes in-frame clones alone and lacks a portion of them. Of roughly 400,000 clones listed, roughly 92% are singletons. Per germline, CDR1 SGHNT and CDR2 YENEEA. The CDR3 length is 14 residues. With 5 bases removed from V and 2 bases from J, the gap between germline ends came to 12 bases. Before they entered the study, exposed participants had met a COVID-19 case within 2 weeks. The sequenced material came from PBMCs or T cells enriched from blood (not recorded which). The chain joins TRBV11-3 to TRBJ2-5; D gene unclear. The sequence came from a woman in her thirties or forties who had been exposed to COVID-19. CDR3 residues: CASSPGGGQETQYF. CDR3 coding DNA: TGTGCCAGCAGCCCCGGCGGCGGTCAAGAGACCCAGTACTTC.